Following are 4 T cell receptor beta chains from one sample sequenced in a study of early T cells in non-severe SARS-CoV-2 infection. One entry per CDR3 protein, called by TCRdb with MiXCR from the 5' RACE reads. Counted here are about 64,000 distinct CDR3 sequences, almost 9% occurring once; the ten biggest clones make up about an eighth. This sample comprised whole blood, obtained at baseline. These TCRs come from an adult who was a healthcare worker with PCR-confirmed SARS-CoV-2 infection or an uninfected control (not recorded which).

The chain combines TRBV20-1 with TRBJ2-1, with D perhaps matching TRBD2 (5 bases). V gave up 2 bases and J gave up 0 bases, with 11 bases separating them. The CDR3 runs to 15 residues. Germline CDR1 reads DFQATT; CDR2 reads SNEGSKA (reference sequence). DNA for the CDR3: TGCAGTGCTAGAAACGCTAGCATCTCCTACAATGAGCAGTTCTTC. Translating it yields CSARNASISYNEQFF.

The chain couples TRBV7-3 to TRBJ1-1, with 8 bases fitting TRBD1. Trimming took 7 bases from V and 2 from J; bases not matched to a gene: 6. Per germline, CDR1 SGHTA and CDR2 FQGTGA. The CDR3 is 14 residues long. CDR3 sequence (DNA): TGTGCCAGCACCGCGACAGGGGCCAACACTGAAGCTTTCTTT. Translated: CASTATGANTEAFF.

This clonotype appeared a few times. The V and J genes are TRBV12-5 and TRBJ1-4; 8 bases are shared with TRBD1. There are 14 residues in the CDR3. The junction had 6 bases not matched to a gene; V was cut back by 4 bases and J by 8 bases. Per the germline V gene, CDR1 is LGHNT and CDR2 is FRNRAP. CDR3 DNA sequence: TGTGCTAGTGGTTCCGGACAGGGCCAGGAAAAACTGTTTTTT. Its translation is CASGSGQGQEKLFF.

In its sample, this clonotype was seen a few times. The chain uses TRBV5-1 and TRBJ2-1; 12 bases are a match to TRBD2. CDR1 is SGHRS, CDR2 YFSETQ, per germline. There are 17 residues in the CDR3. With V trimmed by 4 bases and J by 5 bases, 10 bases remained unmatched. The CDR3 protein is CASSRRTSGTENNEQFF. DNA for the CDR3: TGCGCCAGCAGCCGCCGGACTAGCGGGACCGAGAACAATGAGCAGTTCTTC. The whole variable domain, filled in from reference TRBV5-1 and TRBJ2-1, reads KAGVTQTPRYLIKTRGQQVTLSCSPISGHRSVSWYQQTPGQGLQFLFEYFSETQRNKGNFPGRFSGRQFSNSRSEMNVSTLELGDSALYLCASSRRTSGTENNEQFFGPGTRLTVL.